Sequencing of this T cell receptor beta chain was carried out in a study of neurological immune-mediated disorders. Study-level points and caveats: HTLV-1-associated myelopathy ranked highest for TCR clonal expansion and multiple sclerosis lowest, beneath healthy controls.

Trimming pared 1 base from V and 7 bases from J, leaving 17 bases between. Germline assignment: CDR1 LGHNA and CDR2 YSLEER. This CDR3 region has 15 residues. The table lists this clonotype with many counts. Its matching antigen is unknown. Synthesis of cDNA was accomplished via 5'RACE employing 10-nucleotide random UMIs. MiXCR was run by TCRdb on the 5' RACE reads, yielding one entry per CDR3 protein. The sample carries some 37,000 distinct CDR3 sequences, 4% to 5.5% recorded once. The sorted libraries started from around 1 million CD4+ or CD8+ T cells. The chain joins TRBV4-3 to TRBJ2-7, with D perhaps assigned TRBD1 or TRBD2 (5 bases each). The receptor was isolated from a man between 18 and 29 years old in good health. Sample: CD4+ T cells from blood. As DNA, the CDR3 is TGCGCCAGCAGCCAAGTAAGGCAGGGAGAAGGGGAGCAGTACTTC. Amino acids: CASSQVRQGEGEQYF.